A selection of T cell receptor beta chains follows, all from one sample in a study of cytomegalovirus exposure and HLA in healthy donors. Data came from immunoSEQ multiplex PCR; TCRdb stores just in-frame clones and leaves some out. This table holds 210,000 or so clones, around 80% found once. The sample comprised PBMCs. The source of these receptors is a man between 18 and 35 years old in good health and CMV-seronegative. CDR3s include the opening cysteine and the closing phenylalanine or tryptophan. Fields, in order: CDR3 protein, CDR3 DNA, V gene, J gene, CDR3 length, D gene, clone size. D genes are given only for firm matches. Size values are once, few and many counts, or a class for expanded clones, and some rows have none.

CASSLDGTGSGGYTF	TGTGCCAGCAGCTTAGATGGAACAGGGAGTGGGGGCTACACCTTC	TRBV7-2	TRBJ1-2	15	NA	once
CASSVVPGSSTEAFF	TGTGCCAGCAGCGTAGTGCCGGGTTCGAGCACTGAAGCTTTCTTT	TRBV9	TRBJ1-1	15	NA	NA
CARSSTVSYNSPLHF	TGTGCCAGAAGCTCAACAGTCTCCTATAATTCACCCCTCCACTTT	TRBV5-3	TRBJ1-6	15	NA	few
CASSVSNNQPQHF	TGTGCCAGCAGTGTTTCTAATAATCAGCCCCAGCATTTT	TRBV2	TRBJ1-5	13	NA	NA
CASSQEDRPPQPQHF	TGCGCCAGCAGCCAAGAAGACAGGCCTCCTCAGCCCCAGCATTTT	TRBV4-1	TRBJ1-5	15	NA	NA
CASSQNSNTEAFF	TGCGCCAGCAGCCAAAACTCGAACACTGAAGCTTTCTTT	TRBV4-1	TRBJ1-1	13	NA	once
CAWSVAASTDTQYF	TGTGCCTGGAGTGTAGCGGCTAGCACAGATACGCAGTATTTT	TRBV30	TRBJ2-3	14	NA	NA
CASSQEDSWTGDTDTQYF	TGCGCCAGCAGCCAAGAGGACTCCTGGACTGGCGACACAGATACGCAGTATTTT	TRBV4-1	TRBJ2-3	18	NA	NA
CASSFTGTGGHNEQFF	TGCGCCAGCAGCTTCACCGGGACAGGGGGCCACAATGAGCAGTTCTTC	TRBV5-1	TRBJ2-1	16	TRBD1	once
CASSVNEGLYGYTF	TGTGCCAGCAGCGTTAATGAAGGACTCTATGGCTACACCTTC	TRBV9	TRBJ1-2	14	NA	NA
CASEAGGAYEQYF	TGTGCCAGCGAGGCAGGGGGCGCCTACGAGCAGTACTTC	TRBV2	TRBJ2-7	13	TRBD1	NA
CASSPPGQGSYEQYF	TGTGCCAGCTCACCGCCTGGACAGGGGTCGTACGAGCAGTACTTC	TRBV18	TRBJ2-7	15	TRBD1	NA
CASSLGTSGYNEQFF	TGCGCCAGCAGCCTGGGGACTAGCGGTTACAATGAGCAGTTCTTC	TRBV5-1	TRBJ2-1	15	TRBD2	NA
CASSFITSGTYEQYF	TGTGCCAGCAGTTTTATCACTAGCGGTACCTACGAGCAGTACTTC	TRBV28	TRBJ2-7	15	TRBD2	NA
CASSRDSSYEQYF	TGTGCCAGCAGCCGGGACAGCTCCTACGAGCAGTACTTC	TRBV7-6	TRBJ2-7	13	TRBD1	NA
CASSLISVQGLNTEAFF	TGTGCCAGCAGTTTAATTAGCGTGCAGGGGTTGAACACTGAAGCTTTCTTT	TRBV27	TRBJ1-1	17	NA	NA
CASSTRGGPQHF	TGTGCCAGCAGTACCCGAGGGGGGCCCCAGCATTTT	TRBV7-8	TRBJ1-5	12	NA	NA
CASRGWTSGINEQFF	TGTGCCAGCAGGGGGTGGACTAGCGGGATCAATGAGCAGTTCTTC	TRBV6-6	TRBJ2-1	15	TRBD2	NA
CASYRERGYTGELFF	TGTGCCAGCTACAGGGAGAGGGGTTACACCGGGGAGCTGTTTTTT	TRBV2	TRBJ2-2	15	NA	NA
CASSLDRVGAGNNEQFF	TGTGCCAGCAGCTTAGATCGGGTAGGGGCGGGGAACAATGAGCAGTTCTTC	TRBV11-3	TRBJ2-1	17	NA	NA
CASSEGSSYNSPLHF	TGTGCCAGCAGTGAAGGGAGCTCCTATAATTCACCCCTCCACTTT	TRBV6-4	TRBJ1-6	15	NA	NA
CASSQRTTKITGEQYF	TGTGCCAGCTCACAACGGACTACCAAAATAACTGGCGAGCAGTACTTC	TRBV18	TRBJ2-7	16	NA	NA
CASSSRGLEQFF	TGTGCCAGCAGCTCAAGGGGACTAGAGCAGTTCTTC	TRBV9	TRBJ2-1	12	TRBD2	NA
CASSFGTGVNTEAFF	TGTGCCAGCAGCTTCGGGACAGGAGTGAACACTGAAGCTTTCTTT	TRBV7-9	TRBJ1-1	15	TRBD1	NA
CASSFPGQGWAGELFF	TGTGCCAGCAGCTTTCCGGGACAGGGGTGGGCCGGGGAGCTGTTTTTT	TRBV7-6	TRBJ2-2	16	TRBD1	NA
CASSAQTGGFHTEAFF	TGTGCCAGCAGCGCCCAAACAGGGGGCTTTCACACTGAAGCTTTCTTT	TRBV9	TRBJ1-1	16	TRBD1	NA
CASSDSRRGSSYEQYF	TGTGCCAGCAGTGACTCGAGAAGGGGGAGCTCCTACGAGCAGTACTTC	TRBV6-4	TRBJ2-7	16	NA	NA
CASSLAQAGDQPQHF	TGTGCCAGCAGCTTAGCACAAGCGGGGGATCAGCCCCAGCATTTT	TRBV7-9	TRBJ1-5	15	NA	NA
CASVQGAAGELFF	TGTGCCAGTGTACAGGGCGCCGCCGGGGAGCTGTTTTTT	TRBV19	TRBJ2-2	13	NA	NA
CASSPLLAGGYEQYF	TGTGCCAGCTCACCATTGCTAGCGGGAGGTTACGAGCAGTACTTC	TRBV18	TRBJ2-7	15	TRBD2	NA
CASSQGSVMETQYF	TGTGCCAGCAGCCAGGGGTCTGTGATGGAGACCCAGTACTTC	TRBV27	TRBJ2-5	14	NA	NA
CASSPWTRSGEQYF	TGCGCCAGCAGTCCGTGGACTAGATCGGGAGAGCAGTACTTC	TRBV4-1	TRBJ2-7	14	TRBD2	NA
CASSSSSTRAGDVDTQYF	TGTGCCAGCAGCTCGTCCTCCACACGAGCGGGAGATGTAGATACGCAGTATTTT	TRBV5-6	TRBJ2-3	18	TRBD2	NA
CASSPRGLAGGEQFF	TGTGCCAGCAGCCCCAGGGGACTAGCGGGAGGTGAGCAGTTCTTC	TRBV7-9	TRBJ2-1	15	TRBD2	NA
CATLSPGDKYYGYTF	TGTGCCACACTATCCCCTGGGGACAAATACTATGGCTACACCTTC	TRBV27	TRBJ1-2	15	NA	NA
CASSLYRDRPDYGYTF	TGTGCCAGCAGCTTATACCGGGACAGGCCGGACTATGGCTACACCTTC	TRBV7-9	TRBJ1-2	16	TRBD1	NA
CASSSPGPQGAQRELFF	TGCGCCAGCAGCTCTCCCGGGCCCCAGGGGGCGCAGAGGGAGCTGTTTTTT	TRBV5-1	TRBJ2-2	17	TRBD1	few
CASRLPGQQNYGYTF	TGTGCCAGCAGATTACCGGGACAACAGAACTATGGCTACACCTTC	TRBV28	TRBJ1-2	15	NA	NA
CASSYRTVGANVLTF	TGTGCCAGCAGTTACCGTACTGTGGGGGCCAACGTCCTGACTTTC	TRBV6-5	TRBJ2-6	15	NA	NA
CTSPAISPRLARYNEQFF	TGCACCAGCCCAGCCATATCCCCCCGACTAGCGAGATACAATGAGCAGTTCTTC	TRBV1	TRBJ2-1	18	NA	NA